The rows below give T cell receptor beta chains drawn from one sample of a study of beta chain features in type 1 diabetes. Here immunoSEQ multiplex PCR was the method, and the copy in TCRdb shows in-frame clones only, minus some. This table has about 900,000 clones, roughly 17% appearing once. Sequenced material: naive CD4+ T cells from blood. These TCRs come from a woman younger than 35 in good health. The CDR3 runs from the conserved cysteine through the conserved F or W. A D gene is named only where the DNA matches it firmly. Size tells how often a clone was seen (once, few, many) or the class of an expanded clone, and some rows leave it out.

D gene	V gene	clone size	J gene	CDR3 protein	CDR3 DNA
TRBD2	TRBV6-5	few	TRBJ2-1	CASSQVRAGGSEQFF	TGTGCCAGCAGTCAGGTGCGGGCGGGAGGTAGTGAGCAGTTCTTC
TRBD2	TRBV27	-	TRBJ2-5	CASRTSGTETQYF	TGTGCCAGCAGGACTAGCGGGACAGAGACCCAGTACTTC
-	TRBV7-9	-	TRBJ2-3	CASSLRASTDTQYF	TGTGCCAGCAGCTTAAGGGCTAGCACAGATACGCAGTATTTT
TRBD2	TRBV4-3	-	TRBJ2-3	CASSPQRGRPADTQYF	TGCGCCAGCAGCCCCCAGCGGGGGAGGCCGGCAGATACGCAGTATTTT
-	TRBV5-1	-	TRBJ2-2	CASSLAAGLIANTGELFF	TGCGCCAGCAGCTTGGCGGCGGGCCTCATCGCGAACACCGGGGAGCTGTTTTTT
-	TRBV7-9	-	TRBJ2-3	CASTTGTDTQYF	TGTGCCAGCACCACCGGAACAGATACGCAATATTTT
-	TRBV7-9	few	TRBJ1-1	CASNRGGLTEAFF	TGTGCCAGCAACCGTGGGGGGCTCACTGAAGCTTTCTTT
TRBD2	TRBV5-1	-	TRBJ2-1	CASSFTSGNEQFF	TGCGCCAGCAGCTTTACTAGCGGCAATGAGCAGTTCTTC
-	TRBV21-1	-	TRBJ2-7	CASSWGQGPHEQYF	TGTGCCAGCAGCTGGGGACAGGGCCCGCACGAGCAGTACTTC
-	TRBV2	few	TRBJ2-1	CASNYDNEQFF	TGTGCCAGCAATTATGACAATGAGCAGTTCTTC
-	TRBV18	few	TRBJ2-7	CASSPRSGKDIDEQYF	TGTGCCAGCTCACCACGGTCAGGAAAAGATATCGACGAGCAGTACTTC
-	TRBV11-2	few	TRBJ2-2	CASRMVAGELFF	TGTGCCAGCAGGATGGTAGCCGGGGAGCTGTTTTTT
-	TRBV29-1	few	TRBJ2-1	CSVVTSSYNEQFF	TGCAGCGTTGTCACGAGCTCCTACAATGAGCAGTTCTTC
-	TRBV27	-	TRBJ2-1	CASKPGRGSNEQFF	TGTGCCAGCAAACCCGGTCGGGGCTCGAATGAGCAGTTCTTC
-	TRBV18	few	TRBJ1-1	CASSPRTRTMNTEAFF	TGTGCCAGCTCACCACGCACTCGGACTATGAACACTGAAGCTTTCTTT
-	TRBV28	-	TRBJ1-3	CASSLGGSGNTIYF	TGTGCCAGCAGTTTGGGGGGCTCTGGAAACACCATATATTTT
-	TRBV28	few	TRBJ2-7	CASSRTSTGGEQYF	TGTGCCAGCAGTCGGACTTCAACCGGTGGCGAGCAGTACTTC
TRBD2	TRBV5-6	few	TRBJ2-1	CASSLVGRARDEQFF	TGTGCCAGCAGCTTGGTCGGGAGGGCCCGGGATGAGCAGTTCTTC
TRBD2	TRBV2	-	TRBJ2-3	CASIMNSGSSADTQYF	TGTGCCAGCATTATGAACAGCGGGAGCTCTGCAGATACGCAGTATTTT
-	TRBV7-9	few	TRBJ2-3	CASSLAGLTTDTQYF	TGTGCCAGCAGCTTAGCGGGACTTACCACAGATACGCAGTATTTT
TRBD1	TRBV29-1	few	TRBJ2-1	CSVGNRGPYNEQFF	TGCAGCGTTGGAAACAGGGGGCCGTACAATGAGCAGTTCTTC
TRBD2	TRBV5-1	-	TRBJ2-2	CASSLGLAAGELFF	TGCGCCAGCAGCTTGGGACTAGCGGCAGGGGAGCTGTTTTTT
-	TRBV4-3	-	TRBJ2-7	CASSQQFTPAYEQYF	TGCGCCAGCAGCCAGCAGTTCACTCCAGCCTACGAGCAGTACTTC
-	TRBV11-1	-	TRBJ2-1	CASSSGASRYNEQFF	TGTGCCAGCAGCTCAGGGGCCTCGAGGTACAATGAGCAGTTCTTC
-	TRBV6-5	-	TRBJ1-1	CASSYGREGNTEAFF	TGTGCCAGCAGTTATGGGAGAGAAGGGAACACTGAAGCTTTCTTT
-	TRBV9	-	TRBJ2-5	CASSVGPTVQETQYF	TGTGCCAGCAGCGTAGGGCCGACGGTCCAAGAGACCCAGTACTTC
-	TRBV2	-	TRBJ1-1	CASTSDRLNTEAFF	TGTGCCAGCACCTCGGACCGGCTGAACACTGAAGCTTTCTTT
-	TRBV5-4	-	TRBJ2-1	CASRTQPYNEQFF	TGTGCCAGCAGAACACAGCCTTACAATGAGCAGTTCTTC
-	TRBV7-3	few	TRBJ2-2	CASSRTPNTGELFF	TGTGCCAGCAGCCGGACTCCGAACACCGGGGAGCTGTTTTTT
-	TRBV6-1	-	TRBJ1-5	CACSGRSNQPQHF	TGTGCCTGTTCGGGCAGGAGCAATCAGCCCCAGCATTTT
TRBD1	TRBV7-2	-	TRBJ2-7	CASSLVSGQGSYEQYF	TGTGCCAGCAGCTTAGTATCGGGACAGGGATCCTACGAGCAGTACTTC
-	TRBV5-1	-	TRBJ2-5	CASSMRLVGETQYF	TGCGCCAGCAGCATGCGACTAGTCGGTGAGACCCAGTACTTC
-	TRBV7-3	-	TRBJ2-7	CASSLRGGEQYF	TGTGCCAGCAGCTTAAGGGGTGGCGAGCAGTACTTC
TRBD2	TRBV20-1	-	TRBJ2-3	CSAGGVDTQYF	TGCAGTGCGGGAGGGGTAGATACGCAGTATTTT
-	TRBV5-1	-	TRBJ2-2	CASSLASNTGELFF	TGCGCCAGCAGCTTGGCCTCGAACACCGGGGAGCTGTTTTTT
TRBD2	TRBV10-2	few	TRBJ2-1	CASSARREANEQFF	TGCGCCAGCAGTGCCCGGCGGGAGGCCAATGAGCAGTTCTTC
-	TRBV5-1	-	TRBJ2-7	CASSLYRSTYEQYF	TGCGCCAGCAGCTTATACAGGAGCACCTACGAGCAGTACTTC
TRBD2	TRBV5-4	few	TRBJ2-3	CASSPIAGGPGTQYF	TGTGCCAGCAGCCCAATAGCGGGAGGGCCTGGTACGCAGTATTTT
-	TRBV10-3	few	TRBJ2-7	CAISESRQGNYEQYF	TGTGCCATCAGTGAGTCGAGGCAGGGGAACTACGAGCAGTACTTC
-	TRBV5-1	few	TRBJ2-1	CASSLALASFSYNEQFF	TGCGCCAGCAGCTTGGCCTTGGCTAGCTTTTCCTACAATGAGCAGTTCTTC
TRBD1	TRBV9	-	TRBJ1-4	CASSPLGQGGEKLFF	TGTGCCAGCAGCCCACTGGGACAGGGTGGCGAAAAACTGTTTTTT
-	TRBV29-1	few	TRBJ2-6	CSVRGRVSGSSGANVLTF	TGCAGCGTGAGGGGCCGAGTTAGCGGAAGCTCTGGGGCCAACGTCCTGACTTTC
-	TRBV7-6	-	TRBJ2-7	CASSMLGEQYF	TGTGCCAGCAGCATGTTAGGCGAGCAGTACTTC
TRBD1	TRBV7-3	-	TRBJ1-1	CASSAQGANTEAFF	TGTGCCAGCAGCGCGCAGGGGGCGAACACTGAAGCTTTCTTT
TRBD2	TRBV4-2	-	TRBJ2-7	CASSRRDRPLAGGDYEQYF	TGTGCCAGCAGCCGTAGGGACAGGCCTCTAGCGGGAGGAGATTACGAGCAGTACTTC
TRBD2	TRBV10-3	-	TRBJ2-1	CAINQRGGSLEQFF	TGTGCCATCAATCAGCGGGGGGGTAGTCTTGAGCAGTTCTTC
-	TRBV28	few	TRBJ2-3	CASNDQRGTDTQYF	TGTGCCAGCAACGACCAGAGGGGCACAGATACGCAGTATTTT
TRBD2	TRBV12-5	few	TRBJ2-1	CASGLGVPGLAVEQFF	TGTGCTAGTGGTTTGGGGGTCCCGGGACTAGCGGTTGAGCAGTTCTTC
-	TRBV7-9	few	TRBJ2-7	CASSLATDVDF	TGTGCCAGCAGCTTAGCGACCGACGTCGACTTC
-	TRBV19	-	TRBJ2-2	CASSIGGQITGELFF	TGTGCCAGTAGTATAGGAGGACAGATCACCGGGGAGCTGTTTTTT
-	TRBV2	-	TRBJ1-5	CASQTGPNQPQHF	TGTGCCAGCCAGACAGGCCCCAATCAGCCCCAGCATTTT
-	TRBV15	-	TRBJ2-4	CATSREPPLSATLAKNIQYF	TGTGCCACCAGCAGAGAACCCCCACTTAGCGCCACGTTAGCCAAAAACATTCAGTACTTC
-	TRBV28	-	TRBJ1-2	CASTQTRSSYTF	TGTGCCAGCACCCAAACCAGATCCAGCTACACCTTC
-	TRBV6-1	-	TRBJ2-1	CASSEQGLTGFF	TGTGCCAGCAGTGAGCAAGGACTTACAGGGTTCTTC
-	TRBV4-2	-	TRBJ2-1	CASSQDYSYNEQFF	TGTGCCAGCAGCCAAGATTATAGTTACAATGAGCAGTTCTTC
-	TRBV7-2	-	TRBJ2-3	CASSQGGTDTQYF	TGTGCCAGCAGTCAAGGGGGCACAGATACGCAGTATTTT